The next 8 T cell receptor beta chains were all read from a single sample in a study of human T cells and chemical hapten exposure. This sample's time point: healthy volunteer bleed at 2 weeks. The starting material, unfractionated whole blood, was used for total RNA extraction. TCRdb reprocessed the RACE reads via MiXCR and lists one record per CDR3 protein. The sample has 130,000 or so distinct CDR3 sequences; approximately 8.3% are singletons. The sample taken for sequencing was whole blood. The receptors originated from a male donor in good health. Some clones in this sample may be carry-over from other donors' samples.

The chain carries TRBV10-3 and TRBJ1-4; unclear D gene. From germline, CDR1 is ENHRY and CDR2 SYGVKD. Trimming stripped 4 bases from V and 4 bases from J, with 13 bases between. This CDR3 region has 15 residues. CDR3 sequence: CAISVDRHLNEKLFF. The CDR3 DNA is TGTGCCATCAGTGTTGACCGACACCTTAATGAAAAACTGTTTTTT.

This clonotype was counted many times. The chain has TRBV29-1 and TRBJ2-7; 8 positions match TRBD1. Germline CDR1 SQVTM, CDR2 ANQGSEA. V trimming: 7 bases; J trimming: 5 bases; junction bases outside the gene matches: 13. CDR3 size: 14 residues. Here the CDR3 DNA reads TGCAGCGCCGAGACAGGGGACGGAGGTAACGAGCAGTACTTC. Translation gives CSAETGDGGNEQYF.

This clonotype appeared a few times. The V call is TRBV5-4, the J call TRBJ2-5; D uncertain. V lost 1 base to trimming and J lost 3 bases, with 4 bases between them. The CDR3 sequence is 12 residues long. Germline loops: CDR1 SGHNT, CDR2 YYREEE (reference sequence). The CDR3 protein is CASSLKEETQYF. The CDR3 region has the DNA TGTGCCAGCAGCTTGAAAGAAGAGACCCAGTACTTC.

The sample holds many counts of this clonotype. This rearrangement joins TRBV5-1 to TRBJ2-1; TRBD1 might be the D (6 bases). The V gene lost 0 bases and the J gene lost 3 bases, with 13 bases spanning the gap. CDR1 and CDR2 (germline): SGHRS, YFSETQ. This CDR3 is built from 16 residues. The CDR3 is CASSLDRVKGYNEQFF. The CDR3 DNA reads TGCGCCAGCAGCTTGGACAGGGTTAAGGGCTACAATGAGCAGTTCTTC.

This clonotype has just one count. This CDR3 is CASNKGRTVSYNEQFF. The CDR3 DNA follows: TGTGCCAGCAACAAAGGCCGGACAGTCTCCTACAATGAGCAGTTCTTC. The rearrangement uses TRBV21-1 and TRBJ2-1; TRBD1, the table's D call, was not compared with the DNA. TRBV21-1 is assigned pseudogene status. The CDR3 has 16 amino acids.

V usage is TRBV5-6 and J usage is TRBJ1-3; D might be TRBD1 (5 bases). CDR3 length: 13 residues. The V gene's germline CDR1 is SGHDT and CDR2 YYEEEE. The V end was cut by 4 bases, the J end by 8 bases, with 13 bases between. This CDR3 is CASSPPRGDTIYF. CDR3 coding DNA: TGTGCCAGCAGCCCCCCAAGGGGAGACACCATATATTTT.

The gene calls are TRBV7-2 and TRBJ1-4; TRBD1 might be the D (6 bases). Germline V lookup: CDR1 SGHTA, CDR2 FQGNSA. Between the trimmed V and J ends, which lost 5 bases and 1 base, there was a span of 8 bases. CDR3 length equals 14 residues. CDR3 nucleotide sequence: TGTGCCAGCAGCCTGACAGGAACTAATGAAAAACTGTTTTTT. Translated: CASSLTGTNEKLFF.

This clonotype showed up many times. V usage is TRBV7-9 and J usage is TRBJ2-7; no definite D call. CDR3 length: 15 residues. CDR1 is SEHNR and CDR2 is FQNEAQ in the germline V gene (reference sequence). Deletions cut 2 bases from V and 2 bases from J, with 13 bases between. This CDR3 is CASSLPTPVAYEQYF. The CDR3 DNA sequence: TGTGCCAGCAGCTTACCTACGCCGGTCGCCTACGAGCAGTACTTC.